This T cell receptor beta chain was observed in a study of cytomegalovirus exposure and HLA in healthy donors. The PCR was carried out with 60 Vbeta primers and 13 Jbeta primers. Generated by immunoSEQ multiplex PCR, the TCRdb table keeps only in-frame clones and is missing some. This sample has about 110,000 clones, with around 80% found just once. Germline V gives CDR1 SQVTM, CDR2 ANQGSEA. Trimming shortened V by 1 base and J by 7 bases, and 13 bases separated the two germline ends. CDR3 size: 13 residues. The sequencing input was PBMCs. The chain has TRBV29-1 and TRBJ1-2; no reliable D call. The origin of this receptor is an older woman in good health and CMV-seropositive. The CDR3 sequence is CSVEVGRVGGYTF. DNA for the CDR3: TGCAGCGTTGAAGTGGGGAGGGTGGGTGGCTACACCTTC. The full variable domain, rest sourced from reference TRBV29-1 and TRBJ1-2, is SAVISQKPSRDICQRGTSLTIQCQVDSQVTMMFWYRQQPGQSLTLIATANQGSEATYESGFVIDKFPISRPNLTFSTLTVSNMSPEDSSIYLCSVEVGRVGGYTFGSGTRLTVV.